This T cell receptor beta chain was retrieved from a study of tissue T cells after allogeneic stem cell transplantation. CDR1 and CDR2 from the germline V gene are SEHNR and FQNEAQ (reference sequence). Germline trimming cut 5 bases from V and 0 bases from J; bases unmatched to any gene: 15. This CDR3 is 19 amino acids long. General study results and limits: Blood and spleen captured only part of the tissue TCR repertoire. Anatomically similar tissues had similar TCR repertoires within each patient. Motif-based clustering found tissue-specific repertoire signatures shared across patients, though few clones were shared.

The assay was immunoSEQ multiplex PCR, and TCRdb's table has in-frame clones only and misses some. Altogether nearly 550 clones are present, 82% being singletons, with the ten largest covering approximately 21%. The sample holds one count of this clone. Its specificity is not known. The chain links TRBV7-9 to TRBJ2-3; 9 nucleotides match TRBD2. The starting material was liver tissue, obtained at autopsy. The TCR comes from a female patient between 40 and 69 years old with steroid-refractory graft-versus-host disease after an allogeneic stem cell transplant. Some T cells may arise from the graft donor. Here the CDR3 DNA reads TGTGCCAGCAGCCCCCCTCTCCCCTTAGCGGGGGCGAGCACAGATACGCAGTATTTT. As protein: CASSPPLPLAGASTDTQYF.